This T cell receptor (beta chain) was observed in a study of blood T cell repertoires in COVID-19. Study as a whole: COVID-19 samples, acute and convalescent, were from the United States, Italy and Spain.

Original data processing: It was from reference gene primer amplification that nucleated cell counts were estimated. Assay: immunoSEQ multiplex PCR; the TCRdb copy retains only in-frame clones and omits some. That table gives V, J and clone size, and the DNA gave D and trimming. Of 330,000 or so clones detected, under 95% appear once; the ten largest clones hold approximately 18%. Across under 25 US areas, participants ranged in age from about 18 to 90 years. Cohort assignment relied on participant-reported clinical history. Germline V gene lookup returns CDR1 MNHEY and CDR2 SVGAGI. Between the trimmed V and J ends, which lost 6 bases and 4 bases, there was a span of 12 bases. CDR3 size: 13 residues.

This chain joins TRBV6-5 and TRBJ1-2; the D gene is possibly TRBD1 (6 bases). The receptor's source is a woman in her twenties or thirties who had recovered from COVID-19. Sequencing was done on a sample of PBMCs or T cells enriched from blood (not recorded which). The CDR3, as DNA: TGTGCCAGCAGCATAACAGGGATCTATGGCTACACCTTC. This codes for CASSITGIYGYTF.